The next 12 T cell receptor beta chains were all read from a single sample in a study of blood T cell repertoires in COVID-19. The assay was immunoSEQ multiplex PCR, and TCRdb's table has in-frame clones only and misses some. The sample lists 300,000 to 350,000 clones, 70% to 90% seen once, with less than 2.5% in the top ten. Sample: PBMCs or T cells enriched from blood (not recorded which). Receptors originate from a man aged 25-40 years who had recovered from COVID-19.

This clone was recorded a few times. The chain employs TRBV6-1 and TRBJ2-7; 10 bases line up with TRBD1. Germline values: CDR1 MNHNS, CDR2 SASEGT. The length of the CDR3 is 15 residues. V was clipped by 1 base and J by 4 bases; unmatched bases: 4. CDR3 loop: CASSEGTGGRYEQYF. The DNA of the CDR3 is TGTGCCAGCAGTGAAGGGACAGGGGGTAGGTACGAGCAGTACTTC.

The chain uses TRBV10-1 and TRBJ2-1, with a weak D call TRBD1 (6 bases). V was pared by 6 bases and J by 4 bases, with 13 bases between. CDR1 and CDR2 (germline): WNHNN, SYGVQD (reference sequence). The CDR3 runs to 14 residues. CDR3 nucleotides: TGCGCCAGCAGGAGGGGGACACCTTACAATGAGCAGTTCTTC. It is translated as CASRRGTPYNEQFF.

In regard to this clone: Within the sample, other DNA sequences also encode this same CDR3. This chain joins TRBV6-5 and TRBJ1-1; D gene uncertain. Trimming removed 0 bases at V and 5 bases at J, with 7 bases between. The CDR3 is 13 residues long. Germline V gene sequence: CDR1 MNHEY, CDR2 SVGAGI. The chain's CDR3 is CASSYSRRTEAFF. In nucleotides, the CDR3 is TGTGCCAGCAGTTACTCTAGGAGAACTGAAGCTTTCTTT.

CDR3 residues: CASSLKPGTSEFGANTGELFF. The CDR3 coding sequence is TGTGCCAGCAGCCTAAAACCCGGGACTAGTGAGTTTGGCGCGAACACCGGGGAGCTGTTTTTT. The rearrangement uses TRBV9 and TRBJ2-2; 8 bases match TRBD2. From germline, CDR1 is SGDLS and CDR2 YYNGEE. The trim removed 4 bases at V and 0 bases at J, leaving 20 bases unmatched. This CDR3 region has 21 residues.

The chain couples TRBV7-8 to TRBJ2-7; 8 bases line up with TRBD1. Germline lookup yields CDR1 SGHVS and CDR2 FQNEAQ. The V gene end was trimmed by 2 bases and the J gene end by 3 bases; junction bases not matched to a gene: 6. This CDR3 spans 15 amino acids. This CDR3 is CASSLQGQASYEQYF. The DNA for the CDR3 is TGTGCCAGCAGCTTACAGGGACAGGCTAGCTACGAGCAGTACTTC.

CDR3 sequence: CASSKKKDSSHNSPLHF. The CDR3 bases are TGTGCCAGCAGCAAAAAAAAGGACAGCTCCCATAATTCACCCCTCCACTTT. The chain links TRBV21-1 to TRBJ1-6; TRBD1 reflects the table's D call only, with no check against the DNA. TRBV21-1 is a documented pseudogene. CDR3 length: 17 residues.

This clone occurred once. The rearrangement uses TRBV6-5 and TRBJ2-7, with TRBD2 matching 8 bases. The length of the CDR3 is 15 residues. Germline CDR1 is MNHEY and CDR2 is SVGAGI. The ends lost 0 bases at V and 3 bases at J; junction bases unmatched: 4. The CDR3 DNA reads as TGTGCCAGCAGTTACTCGAGCGGGGGAAACTACGAGCAGTACTTC. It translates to CASSYSSGGNYEQYF.

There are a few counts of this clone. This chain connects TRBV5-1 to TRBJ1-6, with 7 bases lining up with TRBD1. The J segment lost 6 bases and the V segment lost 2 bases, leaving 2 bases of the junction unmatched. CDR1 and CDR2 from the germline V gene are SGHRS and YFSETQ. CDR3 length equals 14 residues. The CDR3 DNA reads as TGCGCCAGCAGCTTAGGACAGGCTAATTCACCCCTCCACTTT. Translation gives CASSLGQANSPLHF.

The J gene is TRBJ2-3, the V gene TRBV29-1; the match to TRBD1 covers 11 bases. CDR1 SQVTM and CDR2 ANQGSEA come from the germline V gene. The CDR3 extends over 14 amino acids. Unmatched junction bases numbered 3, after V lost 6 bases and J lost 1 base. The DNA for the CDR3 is TGCAGCGTGGGGACAGGGGGAGGCACAGATACGCAGTATTTT. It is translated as CSVGTGGGTDTQYF.

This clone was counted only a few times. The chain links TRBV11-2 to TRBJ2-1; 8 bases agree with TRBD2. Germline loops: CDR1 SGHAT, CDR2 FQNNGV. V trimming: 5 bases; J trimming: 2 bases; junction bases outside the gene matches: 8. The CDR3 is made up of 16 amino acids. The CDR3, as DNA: TGTGCCAGCAGCCGAGTGCGGCGGGGGGCCTACAATGAGCAGTTCTTC. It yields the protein CASSRVRRGAYNEQFF.

DNA for the CDR3: TGTGCCAGCAGCCTATACCAGGGGAACACCGGGGAGCTGTTTTTT. The encoded protein is CASSLYQGNTGELFF. The chain has TRBV7-2 and TRBJ2-2, with a possible D match to TRBD1 (5 bases). Trimming took 5 bases from V and 1 from J, leaving 11 bases between them. CDR3 length equals 15 residues. Germline CDR1 and CDR2: SGHTA and FQGNSA.

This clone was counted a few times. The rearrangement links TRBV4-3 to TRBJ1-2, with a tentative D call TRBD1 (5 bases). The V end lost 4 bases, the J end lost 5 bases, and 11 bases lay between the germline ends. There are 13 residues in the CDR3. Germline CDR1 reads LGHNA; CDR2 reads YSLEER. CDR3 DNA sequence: TGCGCCAGCAGCCCCCAGGGTGAATATGGCTACACCTTC. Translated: CASSPQGEYGYTF.